Below are 16 T cell receptor beta chains sequenced from a single sample in a study of T cell changes during pregnancy in multiple sclerosis. TCRdb's table, derived via immunoSEQ multiplex PCR, lists solely in-frame clones and lacks some. The sample consists of tens of thousands of clones, 85% to 95% of them appearing once. Sequencing used peripheral blood, obtained before pregnancy. These receptors all come from a female donor with multiple sclerosis, enrolled in a pregnancy study.

The chain uses TRBV5-1 and TRBJ2-7; 7 positions agree with TRBD2. The J segment lost 0 bases and the V segment lost 0 bases, leaving 0 bases of the junction unmatched. Germline assignment: CDR1 SGHRS and CDR2 YFSETQ. This CDR3 comprises 14 residues. CDR3 nucleotide sequence: TGCGCCAGCAGCTTGGGCGGGAGCTCCTACGAGCAGTACTTC. It specifies CASSLGGSSYEQYF.

The chain couples TRBV11-2 to TRBJ2-2; TRBD1 agrees at 9 bases. Germline loops: CDR1 SGHAT, CDR2 FQNNGV. This CDR3 is built from 16 residues. J lost 7 bases, V lost 4 bases, and 10 bases had no gene match. CDR3 sequence: CASSSSGTGRIGELFF. DNA of the CDR3: TGTGCCAGCAGCTCTTCAGGGACAGGGAGAATCGGGGAGCTGTTTTTT.

The V and J genes are TRBV19 and TRBJ1-2; D is undetermined. CDR1 and CDR2 (germline): LNHDA, SQIVND (reference sequence). V lost 5 bases and J 4 bases, leaving 14 bases between the germline ends. The CDR3 has 14 amino acids. The CDR3 coding sequence is TGTGCCAGTAGTCCACGGGGTATTAGCTATGGCTACACCTTC. Translating gives CASSPRGISYGYTF.

The table lists this clone with a count of one. This chain uses TRBV6-1 with TRBJ1-5, with D possibly TRBD1 on 6 matching bases. This CDR3 comprises 15 residues. The ends were cut back, 8 bases at V and 0 bases at J, with 14 bases in the middle. Germline V CDR1 and CDR2: MNHNS, SASEGT. CDR3 nucleotide sequence: TGTGCCAGCGCGATTGACAGGATTAGCAATCAGCCCCAGCATTTT. As protein: CASAIDRISNQPQHF.

This chain joins TRBV6-5 and TRBJ1-4, with 10 bases lining up with TRBD1. This CDR3 has 15 amino acids. Germline loops: CDR1 MNHEY, CDR2 SVGAGI. With 4 bases clipped from V and 5 bases from J, the junction kept 4 bases outside the gene matches. DNA of the CDR3: TGTGCCAGCAGTTTGACAGGGGGCCCAAATGAAAAACTGTTTTTT. As protein: CASSLTGGPNEKLFF.

The V and J genes are TRBV5-1 and TRBJ1-3, with D hard to call. The CDR3 loop spans 16 amino acids. The ends were cut back, 1 base at V and 4 bases at J, with 15 bases in the middle. Germline lookup yields CDR1 SGHRS and CDR2 YFSETQ. For the CDR3, the DNA is TGCGCCAGCAGCTTGACGGGAACGGGGATCGGAAACACCATATATTTT. Protein product: CASSLTGTGIGNTIYF.

This chain joins TRBV4-1 and TRBJ2-2; 7 bases align to TRBD2. Unmatched junction bases numbered 11, after V lost 6 bases and J lost 7 bases. Germline-derived CDR1 and CDR2 are MGHRA and YSYEKL. The length of the CDR3 is 15 residues. This CDR3 is CASSLWSGGGGELFF. The CDR3, as DNA: TGCGCCAGCAGTTTATGGTCGGGAGGAGGCGGGGAGCTGTTTTTT.

This sequence joins TRBV27 and TRBJ1-1, with TRBD1 as a possible D gene (5 bases). Deletions cut 8 bases from V and 2 bases from J, with 15 bases between. Germline CDR1 reads MNHEY; CDR2 reads SMNVEV (reference sequence). This CDR3 is 14 amino acids long. CDR3 DNA: TGTGCCAGCGGTTCGGGGGTTTACAACACTGAAGCTTTCTTT. This sequence encodes CASGSGVYNTEAFF.

The rearrangement uses TRBV4-1 and TRBJ2-7; TRBD1 agrees at 7 bases. The CDR3 runs 17 residues. Germline V CDR1 and CDR2: MGHRA, YSYEKL. The J segment lost 3 bases and the V segment lost 0 bases, leaving 11 bases of the junction unmatched. CDR3 loop: CASSQDALLTGYYEQYF. In nucleotides, the CDR3 is TGCGCCAGCAGCCAAGATGCCCTGCTGACAGGGTACTACGAGCAGTACTTC.

Concerning this clone: One end of the junction varies from germline; a read error may be responsible. The V and J genes are TRBV6-4 and TRBJ1-2; 11 bases match TRBD1. The CDR3 sequence is 16 residues long. Germline V CDR1 and CDR2: MRHNA, SNTAGT. The CDR3 reads CASSHSWTGGCYGYTF. CDR3 bases: TGTGCCAGCAGTCACTCATGGACAGGGGGCTGTTATGGCTACACCTTC.

The V gene is TRBV29-1, the J gene TRBJ2-5; 10 nucleotides align to TRBD1. With 6 bases clipped from V and 11 bases from J, the junction kept 12 bases outside the gene matches. The CDR3 length is 13 residues. Germline V gene lookup returns CDR1 SQVTM and CDR2 ANQGSEA. The CDR3 bases are TGCAGCGTACGACATGGGACAGGGGTTCAGCAGTACTTC. Its translation: CSVRHGTGVQQYF.

The chain couples TRBV5-4 to TRBJ2-5; D call uncertain. Trimming took off 0 bases at V and 2 bases at J, with 8 bases between the two ends. The CDR3 totals 14 residues. Germline lookup yields CDR1 SGHNT and CDR2 YYREEE (reference sequence). The CDR3, as DNA: TGTGCCAGCAGCTTGGCTAGGCAACAAGAGACCCAGTACTTC. Translation: CASSLARQQETQYF. Based on the CDR3 plus reference TRBV5-4 and TRBJ2-5, the full variable domain is ETGVTQSPTHLIKTRGQQVTLRCSSQSGHNTVSWYQQALGQGPQFIFQYYREEENGRGNFPPRFSGLQFPNYSSELNVNALELDDSALYLCASSLARQQETQYFGPGTRLLVL.

The chain uses TRBV30 and TRBJ1-4; D unresolved. The germline V gene encodes CDR1 GTSNPN and CDR2 SVGIG (reference sequence). The V end was cut by 3 bases, the J end by 6 bases, with 23 bases between. The CDR3 runs to 17 residues. The CDR3 sequence: CAWSPSIGSAADEKLFF. CDR3 sequence (DNA): TGTGCCTGGAGCCCTAGCATCGGGTCGGCGGCGGATGAAAAACTGTTTTTT.

The gene calls are TRBV28 and TRBJ2-5; no definite D call. CDR1 and CDR2 (germline): MDHEN, SYDVKM. The CDR3 runs 20 residues. Deletions cut 5 bases from V and 1 base from J, with 29 bases between. CDR3 sequence: CASSPRYIVIPQNLQETQYF. DNA for the CDR3: TGTGCCAGCAGTCCGAGGTATATAGTGATTCCCCAAAACCTCCAAGAGACCCAGTACTTC.

This chain uses TRBV19 with TRBJ2-1; a weak D match, TRBD1 (5 bases). The ends were cut back, 4 bases at V and 6 bases at J, with 13 bases in the middle. Germline CDR1 is LNHDA and CDR2 is SQIVND (reference sequence). This CDR3 comprises 14 residues. CDR3 nucleotide sequence: TGTGCCAGTAGTACTTGGGGCCTTGGCAATGAGCAGTTCTTC. Its translation: CASSTWGLGNEQFF. Based on the CDR3 plus reference TRBV19 and TRBJ2-1, the full variable domain is DGGITQSPKYLFRKEGQNVTLSCEQNLNHDAMYWYRQDPGQGLRLIYYSQIVNDFQKGDIAEGYSVSREKKESFPLTVTSAQKNPTAFYLCASSTWGLGNEQFFGPGTRLTVL.

This clone was found once. The chain is built from TRBV5-1 and TRBJ1-2; no clear D. The CDR3 covers 15 residues. Germline V CDR1 and CDR2: SGHRS, YFSETQ. V was cut by 4 bases and J by 0 bases, with 13 bases left in between. Here the CDR3 DNA reads TGCGCCAGCAGCATGGACGGAACTACTAACTATGGCTACACCTTC. Translated, it gives CASSMDGTTNYGYTF. Drawing the rest from reference TRBV5-1 and TRBJ1-2, the complete variable domain is KAGVTQTPRYLIKTRGQQVTLSCSPISGHRSVSWYQQTPGQGLQFLFEYFSETQRNKGNFPGRFSGRQFSNSRSEMNVSTLELGDSALYLCASSMDGTTNYGYTFGSGTRLTVV.